This TCR beta chain was retrieved from a study of blood T cell repertoires in COVID-19. Study context: The United States, Italy and Spain were the sources of the acute and convalescent COVID-19 samples. Nucleic acid was either cDNA or gDNA, and it came from T cells, B-cell-depleted T cells, or PBMCs.

Original data processing: How many nucleated cells were present was estimated from reference gene primer amplification. The data were produced by immunoSEQ multiplex PCR, yet TCRdb's version contains in-frame clones alone and is incomplete. From that table come the V and J calls and clone size; the DNA was used to work out D and trimming. The sample carries about 150,000 clones, roughly 91% recorded once. Material: peripheral blood. The TCR comes from a man in his sixties with active or convalescent COVID-19.

CDR3 bases: TGTGCCAGCAGCACCGACAGGGGGCCTAGCACAGATACGCAGTATTTT. As protein: CASSTDRGPSTDTQYF. V and J are TRBV5-4 and TRBJ2-3; 10 nucleotides agree with TRBD1. The CDR3 extends over 16 amino acids. Germline V lookup: CDR1 SGHNT, CDR2 YYREEE (reference sequence). The V and J ends lost 4 bases and 0 bases, in that order; junction bases with no gene match: 5.